These T cell receptor beta chains were read from a single sample in a study of blood T cell repertoires in COVID-19. This table comes from immunoSEQ multiplex PCR, and its TCRdb copy is limited to in-frame clones, with some not included. Of 200,000 or so clones in the sample, roughly four fifths are singletons; the top ten hold more than 10%. Sequences were obtained from peripheral blood. The receptors were gathered from a woman older than 75 with COVID-19, enrolled during active disease. The CDR3 runs from the conserved cysteine through the conserved F or W. The D gene is left open where the match is weak. Not every row has a clone size; where given, it reads once, few, many or a size class.

>TRBV7-8|15|TRBJ1-2|.|.
CASSLGQSREYGYTF
TGTGCCAGCAGCTTAGGACAATCGCGAGAGTATGGCTACACCTTC
>TRBV6-5|15|TRBJ1-1|once|TRBD1
CASSYGTGGITEAFF
TGTGCCAGCAGTTACGGGACAGGGGGAATAACTGAAGCTTTCTTT
>TRBV5-1|15|TRBJ1-3|.|.
CASSLAGEFGNTIYF
TGCGCCAGCAGCTTGGCCGGGGAGTTTGGAAACACCATATATTTT
>TRBV5-5|14|TRBJ2-3|.|TRBD1
CASSAGTGVDTQYF
TGTGCCAGCAGCGCCGGGACAGGGGTCGATACGCAGTATTTT
>TRBV21-1|17|TRBJ1-3|.|.
CASSTSRHRVSGNTIYF
TGTGCCAGCAGCACCAGCAGACACAGAGTCTCTGGAAACACCATATATTTT
>TRBV28|11|TRBJ1-2|.|.
CASSLRYGYTF
TGTGCCAGCAGTTTACGGTATGGCTACACCTTC
>TRBV27|13|TRBJ1-2|.|TRBD1
CASTGQGGYGYTF
TGTGCCAGCACCGGACAGGGTGGCTATGGCTACACCTTC
>TRBV13|16|TRBJ2-1|.|TRBD2
CASSSGTSGVYYEQFF
TGTGCCAGCAGCTCCGGGACTAGCGGGGTGTACTATGAGCAGTTCTTC
>TRBV6-5|14|TRBJ2-7|.|.
CASKELVGPYEQYF
TGTGCCAGCAAGGAGTTAGTTGGCCCCTACGAGCAGTACTTC
>TRBV6-5|15|TRBJ1-1|.|.
CASSHRLVRDTEAFF
TGTGCCAGCAGCCACCGGTTAGTTCGGGACACTGAAGCTTTCTTT
>TRBV7-9|14|TRBJ2-7|.|.
CASSLLGKSYEQYF
TGTGCCAGCAGCTTACTCGGGAAGTCCTACGAGCAGTACTTC
>TRBV6-1|13|TRBJ1-2|.|TRBD1
CASRETGVYGYTF
TGTGCCAGCAGGGAAACAGGGGTTTATGGCTACACCTTC
>TRBV5-4|14|TRBJ1-1|.|TRBD1
CASSSDRVYAEAFF
TGTGCCAGCAGCTCTGACAGGGTTTACGCTGAAGCTTTCTTT
>TRBV5-1|13|TRBJ2-1|.|.
CASSLLSGDEQFF
TGCGCCAGCAGCTTGTTATCGGGGGATGAGCAGTTCTTC
>TRBV5-1|14|TRBJ1-2|.|TRBD1
CASSTLQGGYGYTF
TGCGCCAGCAGCACACTACAGGGGGGCTATGGCTACACCTTC
>TRBV30|11|TRBJ1-2|few|.
CALAANYGYTF
TGTGCCCTGGCAGCTAACTATGGCTACACCTTC
>TRBV11-3|14|TRBJ1-2|.|TRBD1
CASSSRSGGWGYTF
TGTGCCAGCAGTTCACGGTCAGGGGGTTGGGGCTACACCTTC
>TRBV11-2|15|TRBJ2-7|once|TRBD2
CASSQISGSPYEQYF
TGTGCCAGCAGCCAAATTAGCGGGAGCCCCTACGAGCAGTACTTC
>TRBV6-6|14|TRBJ2-1|once|.
CASERVADYNEQFF
TGTGCCAGCGAGCGAGTAGCGGACTACAATGAGCAGTTCTTC
>TRBV7-6|17|TRBJ1-3|.|.
CASSLVSQDYSGNTIYF
TGTGCCAGCAGCTTAGTGTCCCAAGACTACTCTGGAAACACCATATATTTT
>TRBV7-2|13|TRBJ1-2|.|.
CASSVNRAYGYTF
TGTGCCAGCAGCGTAAACAGGGCTTACGGCTACACCTTC
>TRBV14|15|TRBJ1-2|.|.
CASSQDLSGFNGYTF
TGTGCCAGCAGCCAAGATTTGTCCGGGTTTAATGGCTACACCTTC
>TRBV30|16|TRBJ2-3|many|TRBD2
CAWSQTSGGATDTQYF
TGTGCCTGGAGTCAAACGAGCGGGGGGGCAACAGATACGCAGTATTTT
>TRBV5-3|17|TRBJ1-3|few|TRBD1
CARSRSKGQGVVNTIYF
TGTGCCAGAAGCCGGTCAAAGGGACAGGGCGTTGTAAACACCATATATTTT
>TRBV7-6|17|TRBJ2-6|.|TRBD1
CASTGTATSSGANVLTF
TGTGCCAGCACCGGGACAGCTACCAGCTCTGGGGCCAACGTCCTGACTTTC
>TRBV6-5|14|TRBJ2-5|.|TRBD2
CASRAGTTQETQYF
TGTGCCAGCAGGGCCGGGACTACCCAAGAGACCCAGTACTTC
>TRBV7-9|12|TRBJ2-1|few|TRBD2
CASGRERNEQFF
TGTGCCAGCGGGAGGGAGAGGAATGAGCAGTTCTTC
>TRBV27|18|TRBJ2-1|.|TRBD2
CASSLSPHAGGFYNEQFF
TGTGCCAGCAGTTTATCCCCCCATGCGGGAGGGTTTTACAATGAGCAGTTCTTC
>TRBV19|14|TRBJ1-6|.|TRBD1
CASSPTGWESPLHF
TGTGCCAGTAGTCCGACAGGGTGGGAATCACCCCTCCACTTT
>TRBV5-1|15|TRBJ1-2|.|.
CASSLGTAFHYGYTF
TGCGCCAGCAGCTTGGGGACAGCGTTCCACTATGGCTACACCTTC
>TRBV11-2|14|TRBJ2-7|few|.
CASSLSGTQGEQYF
TGTGCCAGCAGCTTAAGCGGGACCCAGGGGGAGCAGTACTTC
>TRBV11-3|15|TRBJ1-6|.|TRBD1
CASSFGQGDGSPLHF
TGTGCCAGCAGCTTTGGACAGGGAGACGGATCACCCCTCCACTTT
>TRBV5-1|16|TRBJ2-6|.|.
CASSLFGGGGANVLTF
TGCGCCAGCAGCTTGTTTGGGGGAGGAGGGGCCAACGTCCTGACTTTC
>TRBV6-2/TRBV6-3|17|TRBJ2-1|.|TRBD2
CASSSLVRTRRINEQFF
TGTGCCAGCAGCTCCCTAGTCAGGACTAGGAGGATCAATGAGCAGTTCTTC
>TRBV18|17|TRBJ2-7|.|TRBD1
CASSPRQVGTGTYEQYF
TGTGCCAGCTCACCGCGGCAGGTTGGGACAGGGACCTACGAGCAGTACTTC
>TRBV5-6|14|TRBJ2-5|.|.
CASSARDFQETQYF
TGTGCCAGCAGCGCGCGGGACTTTCAAGAGACCCAGTACTTC
>TRBV29-1|13|TRBJ1-2|.|TRBD1
CSASDRGPLGYTF
TGCAGCGCCTCTGACAGGGGGCCTCTTGGCTACACCTTC
>TRBV7-2|19|TRBJ2-1|.|TRBD1
CASSVSWVQGRTGHNEQFF
TGTGCCAGCAGCGTCTCGTGGGTCCAGGGCAGGACAGGTCACAATGAGCAGTTCTTC
>TRBV2|16|TRBJ2-7|once|TRBD1
CASSGLKGQGPYEQYF
TGTGCCAGCAGTGGATTGAAGGGACAGGGGCCCTACGAGCAGTACTTC
>TRBV7-9|14|TRBJ1-1|.|.
CASSPTLENTEAFF
TGTGCCAGCAGCCCGACACTGGAGAACACTGAAGCTTTCTTT
>TRBV27|14|TRBJ1-5|.|TRBD1
CASRGQGASQPQHF
TGTGCCAGCAGGGGACAGGGGGCGAGTCAGCCCCAGCATTTT
>TRBV4-2|18|TRBJ2-1|.|TRBD2
CASSQSGTSGGPLDEQFF
TGTGCCAGCAGCCAGTCCGGGACTAGCGGGGGGCCATTGGATGAGCAGTTCTTC
>TRBV4-1|16|TRBJ2-1|.|TRBD2
CASSQDRASGRAEQFF
TGCGCCAGCAGCCAAGATAGGGCTAGCGGGAGGGCTGAGCAGTTCTTC
>TRBV19|16|TRBJ1-5|few|.
CASSIGHPYSNQPQHF
TGTGCCAGTAGTATCGGACACCCATATAGCAATCAGCCCCAGCATTTT
>TRBV5-6|16|TRBJ2-1|.|.
CASSLYLAGLGNEQFF
TGTGCCAGCAGCTTGTACTTGGCAGGGCTCGGGAATGAGCAGTTCTTC
>TRBV2|15|TRBJ2-7|.|.
CASSEGPAPTYEQYF
TGTGCCAGCAGTGAAGGGCCAGCGCCCACCTACGAGCAGTACTTC
>TRBV3-1/TRBV3-2|20|TRBJ2-1|.|TRBD2
CASSHTSGLAGGRSYNEQFF
TGTGCCAGCAGCCACACCTCGGGACTAGCGGGGGGCCGATCCTACAATGAGCAGTTCTTC
>TRBV11-3|14|TRBJ1-2|.|TRBD1
CASSSGQGYYGYTF
TGTGCCAGCAGCTCGGGACAGGGTTACTATGGCTACACCTTC
>TRBV7-3|15|TRBJ2-1|once|TRBD1
CASSLGQGLFSEQFF
TGTGCCAGCAGCCTGGGACAGGGATTATTTAGTGAGCAGTTCTTC
>TRBV28|13|TRBJ1-2|once|.
CASSLRQEYGYTF
TGTGCCAGCAGTTTAAGACAGGAATATGGCTACACCTTC
>TRBV9|15|TRBJ2-2|.|.
CASSPRGTNTGELFF
TGTGCCAGCAGCCCTCGGGGTACGAACACCGGGGAGCTGTTTTTT
>TRBV10-3|15|TRBJ2-7|.|TRBD1
CAISDGTVSSYEQYF
TGTGCCATCAGTGACGGGACAGTCAGCTCCTACGAGCAGTACTTC
>TRBV19|15|TRBJ2-2|.|TRBD1
CASRVQQGSAGELFF
TGTGCCAGTAGAGTGCAACAGGGGTCGGCCGGGGAGCTGTTTTTT
>TRBV30|13|TRBJ1-2|.|TRBD1
CAWSLGQDYGYTF
TGTGCCTGGAGCCTTGGACAGGACTATGGCTACACCTTC